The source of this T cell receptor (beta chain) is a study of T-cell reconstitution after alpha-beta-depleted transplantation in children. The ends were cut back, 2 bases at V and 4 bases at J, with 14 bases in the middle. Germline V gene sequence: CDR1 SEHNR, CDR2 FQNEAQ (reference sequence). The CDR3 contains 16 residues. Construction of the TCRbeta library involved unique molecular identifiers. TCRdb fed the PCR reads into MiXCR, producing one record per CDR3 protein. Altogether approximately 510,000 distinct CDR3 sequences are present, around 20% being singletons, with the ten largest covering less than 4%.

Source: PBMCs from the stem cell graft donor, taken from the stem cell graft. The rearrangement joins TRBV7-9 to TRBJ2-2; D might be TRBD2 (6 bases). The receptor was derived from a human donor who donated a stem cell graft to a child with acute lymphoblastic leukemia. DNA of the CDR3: TGTGCCAGCAGCTTAAAATCGGGAGAGGGCACCGGGGAGCTGTTTTTT. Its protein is CASSLKSGEGTGELFF.